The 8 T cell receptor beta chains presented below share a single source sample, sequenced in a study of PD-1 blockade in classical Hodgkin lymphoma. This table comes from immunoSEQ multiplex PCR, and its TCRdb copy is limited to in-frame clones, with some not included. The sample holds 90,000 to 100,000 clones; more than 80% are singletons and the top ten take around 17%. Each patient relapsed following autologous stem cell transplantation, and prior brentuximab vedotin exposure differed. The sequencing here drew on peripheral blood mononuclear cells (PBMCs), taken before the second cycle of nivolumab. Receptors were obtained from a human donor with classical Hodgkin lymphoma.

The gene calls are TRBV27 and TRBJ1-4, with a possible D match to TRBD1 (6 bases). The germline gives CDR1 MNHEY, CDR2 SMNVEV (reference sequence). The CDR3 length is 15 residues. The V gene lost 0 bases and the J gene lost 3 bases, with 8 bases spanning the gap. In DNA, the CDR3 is TGTGCCAGCAGTTTATCGGGGGGCTCTAATGAAAAACTGTTTTTT. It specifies CASSLSGGSNEKLFF.

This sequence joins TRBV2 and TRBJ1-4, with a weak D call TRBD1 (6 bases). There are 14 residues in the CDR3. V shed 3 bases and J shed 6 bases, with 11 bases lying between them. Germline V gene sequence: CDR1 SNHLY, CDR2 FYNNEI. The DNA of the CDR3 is TGTGCCAGCAGTGAGAGGGGGGGTTATGAAAAACTGTTTTTT. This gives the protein CASSERGGYEKLFF. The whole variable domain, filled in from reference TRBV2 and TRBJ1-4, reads EPEVTQTPSHQVTQMGQEVILRCVPISNHLYFYWYRQILGQKVEFLVSFYNNEISEKSEIFDDQFSVERPDGSNFTLKIRSTKLEDSAMYFCASSERGGYEKLFFGSGTQLSVL.

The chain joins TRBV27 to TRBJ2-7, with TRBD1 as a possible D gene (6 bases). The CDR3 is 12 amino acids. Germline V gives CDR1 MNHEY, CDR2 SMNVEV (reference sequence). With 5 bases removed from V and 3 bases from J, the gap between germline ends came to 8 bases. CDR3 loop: CASSHRDYEQYF. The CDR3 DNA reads TGTGCCAGCAGTCACAGGGACTACGAGCAGTACTTC.

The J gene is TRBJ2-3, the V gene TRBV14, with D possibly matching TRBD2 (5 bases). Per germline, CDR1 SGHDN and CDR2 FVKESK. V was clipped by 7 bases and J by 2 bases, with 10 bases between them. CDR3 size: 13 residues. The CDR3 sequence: CASNEDFTDTQYF. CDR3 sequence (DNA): TGTGCCAGCAACGAGGACTTCACAGATACGCAGTATTTT.

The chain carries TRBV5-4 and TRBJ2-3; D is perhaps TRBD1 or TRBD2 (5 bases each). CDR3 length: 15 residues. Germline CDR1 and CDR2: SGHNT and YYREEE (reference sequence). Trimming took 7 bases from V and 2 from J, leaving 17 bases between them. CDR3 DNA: TGTGCCAGCGTAAAGTGGGGGAGCACCACAGATACGCAGTATTTT. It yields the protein CASVKWGSTTDTQYF. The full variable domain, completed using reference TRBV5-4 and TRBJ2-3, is ETGVTQSPTHLIKTRGQQVTLRCSSQSGHNTVSWYQQALGQGPQFIFQYYREEENGRGNFPPRFSGLQFPNYSSELNVNALELDDSALYLCASVKWGSTTDTQYFGPGTRLTVL.

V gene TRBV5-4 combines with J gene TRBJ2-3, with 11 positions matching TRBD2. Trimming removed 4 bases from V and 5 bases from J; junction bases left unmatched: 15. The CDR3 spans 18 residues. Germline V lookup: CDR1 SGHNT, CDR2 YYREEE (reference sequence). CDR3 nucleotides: TGTGCCAGCAGCGTGACATTAGCGGGAGGGCCAGTAGGAGATACGCAGTATTTT. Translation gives CASSVTLAGGPVGDTQYF.

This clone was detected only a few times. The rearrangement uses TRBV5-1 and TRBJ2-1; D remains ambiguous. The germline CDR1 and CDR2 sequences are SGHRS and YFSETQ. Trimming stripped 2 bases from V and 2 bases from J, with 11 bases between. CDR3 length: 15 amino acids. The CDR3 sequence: CASSLAARTYNEQFF. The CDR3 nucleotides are TGCGCCAGCAGCTTAGCAGCACGTACCTACAATGAGCAGTTCTTC.

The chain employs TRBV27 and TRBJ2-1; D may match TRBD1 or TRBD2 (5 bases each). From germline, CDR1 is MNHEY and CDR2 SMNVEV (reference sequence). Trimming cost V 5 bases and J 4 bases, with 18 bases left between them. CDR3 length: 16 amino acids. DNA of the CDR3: TGTGCCAGCAGTCGTCCCGGGACCGGGATATACAATGAGCAGTTCTTC. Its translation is CASSRPGTGIYNEQFF.